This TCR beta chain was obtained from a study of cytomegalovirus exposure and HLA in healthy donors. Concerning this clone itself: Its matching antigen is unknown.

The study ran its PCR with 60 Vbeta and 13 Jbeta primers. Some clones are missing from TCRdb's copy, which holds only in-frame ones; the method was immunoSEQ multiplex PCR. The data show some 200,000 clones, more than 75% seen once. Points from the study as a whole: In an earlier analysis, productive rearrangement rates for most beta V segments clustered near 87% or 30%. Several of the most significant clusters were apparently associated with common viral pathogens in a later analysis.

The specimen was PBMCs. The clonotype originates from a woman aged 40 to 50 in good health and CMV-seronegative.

The CDR3 DNA sequence: TGCGCCAGCAGCTTGGGGTACAGCGGGGTCGGGGCTGAAGCTTTCTTT. Encoded protein: CASSLGYSGVGAEAFF. The chain recombines TRBV5-1 with TRBJ1-1, with D uncertain. Trimming took off 0 bases at V and 6 bases at J, with 18 bases between the two ends. The CDR3 is 16 amino acids. CDR1 is SGHRS, CDR2 YFSETQ, per germline. Supplemented by reference TRBV5-1 and TRBJ1-1, the full variable domain reads KAGVTQTPRYLIKTRGQQVTLSCSPISGHRSVSWYQQTPGQGLQFLFEYFSETQRNKGNFPGRFSGRQFSNSRSEMNVSTLELGDSALYLCASSLGYSGVGAEAFFGQGTRLTVV.